The source of this T cell receptor (beta chain) is a study of blood T cell repertoires in COVID-19. Looking at the study overall: From the United States, Italy and Spain came samples of acute and convalescent COVID-19. The analysed material was cDNA or gDNA that came from T cells, B-cell-depleted T cells, or PBMCs.

Authors' processing steps: The authors estimated nucleated cell counts from reference gene primer amplification. The method was immunoSEQ multiplex PCR; TCRdb's version includes in-frame clones alone and lacks a portion of them. V and J calls plus clone size are reproduced from that table; the DNA served to infer D and trimming. The table lists about 380,000 clones, roughly 80% of them singletons. V lost 3 bases to trimming and J lost 0 bases, with 15 bases between them. The CDR3 has 17 amino acids. Germline values: CDR1 KGHSH, CDR2 LQKENI. The specimen was peripheral blood. This receptor was obtained from a human donor with acute or convalescent COVID-19. The donor label of this sample is uncertain. The chain combines TRBV18 with TRBJ1-3; D remains ambiguous. CDR3 sequence (DNA): TGTGCCAGCTCACCCTCCGCACCGTCGAGCTCTGGAAACACCATATATTTT. Protein sequence: CASSPSAPSSSGNTIYF.